This TCR beta chain was documented in a study of cytomegalovirus exposure and HLA in healthy donors. On the study more broadly: Of the donors genotyped, approximately 400 in all, about 80% fell in the Caucasian-associated ancestry cluster.

CDR1 SGHNT and CDR2 YYREEE come from the germline V gene (reference sequence). Between the trimmed V and J ends, which lost 0 bases and 1 base, there was a span of 13 bases. CDR3 size: 16 residues. This clone was recorded a few times. Antigen unknown. Study-wide results and caveats: Near-uniform donor sequencing depth was presumed by presence/absence analyses. Later analysis associated a missense DCLRE1C variant with TCR beta V- and J-gene trimming.

The primer mix had 60 Vbeta and 13 Jbeta primers. This table comes from immunoSEQ multiplex PCR, and its TCRdb copy is limited to in-frame clones, with some not included. The sample has 140,000 to 150,000 clones; under 90% are singletons. V gene TRBV5-4 combines with J gene TRBJ1-1; a possible D gene is TRBD1 (6 bases). Sequencing used PBMCs. This clonotype was obtained from a man aged 35 to 55 in good health and CMV-seronegative. CDR3 in amino acids: CASSLGGTRPNTEAFF. In nucleotides, the CDR3 is TGTGCCAGCAGCTTGGGGGGGACAAGGCCGAACACTGAAGCTTTCTTT.